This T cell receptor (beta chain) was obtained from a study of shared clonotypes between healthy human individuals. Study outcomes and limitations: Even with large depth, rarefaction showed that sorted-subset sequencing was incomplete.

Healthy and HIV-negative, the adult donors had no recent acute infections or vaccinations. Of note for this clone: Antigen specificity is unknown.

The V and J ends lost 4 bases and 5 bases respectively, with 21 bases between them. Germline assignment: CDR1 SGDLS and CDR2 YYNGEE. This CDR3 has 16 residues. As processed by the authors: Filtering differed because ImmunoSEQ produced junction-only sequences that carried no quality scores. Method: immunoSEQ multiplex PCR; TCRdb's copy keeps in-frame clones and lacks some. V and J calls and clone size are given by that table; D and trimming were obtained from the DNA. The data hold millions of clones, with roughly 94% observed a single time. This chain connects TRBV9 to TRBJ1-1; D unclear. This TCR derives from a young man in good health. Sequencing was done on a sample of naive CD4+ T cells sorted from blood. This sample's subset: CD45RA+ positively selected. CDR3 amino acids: CASSSWPSGEGTEAFF. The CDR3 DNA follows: TGTGCCAGCAGCTCCTGGCCCAGCGGAGAAGGGACTGAAGCTTTCTTT.